This TCR beta chain was documented in a study of blood T cell repertoires in COVID-19. Germline-derived CDR1 and CDR2 are SNHLY and FYNNEI. The CDR3 has 14 residues. V shed 6 bases, J shed 9 bases, and the junction held 5 bases outside the gene matches. TCRdb's table, derived via immunoSEQ multiplex PCR, lists solely in-frame clones and lacks some. The repertoire has tens of thousands of clones, 86% of them found once; the top ten carry 15% to 20%. The source of this sequence is a human donor in a cohort sampled during active COVID-19. Source material: peripheral blood. The V and J genes are TRBV2 and TRBJ1-6; 10 bases fit TRBD1. The CDR3 loop is CASRERQGASPLHF. The CDR3, as DNA: TGTGCCAGCAGGGAAAGACAGGGGGCTTCACCCCTCCACTTT. The complete variable domain, with remaining parts taken from reference TRBV2 and TRBJ1-6, reads EPEVTQTPSHQVTQMGQEVILRCVPISNHLYFYWYRQILGQKVEFLVSFYNNEISEKSEIFDDQFSVERPDGSNFTLKIRSTKLEDSAMYFCASRERQGASPLHFGNGTRLTVT.